This is a list of T cell receptor beta chains from one sample in a study of chemoradiotherapy in HPV16-positive cancers. Generated by immunoSEQ multiplex PCR, the TCRdb table keeps only in-frame clones and is missing some. The table shows fewer than 40,000 clones, with just under 80% occurring only once. The sequencing here drew on blood, taken from a patient who underwent chemoradiotherapy. These receptors originate from a human donor with HPV-associated anogenital cancer. CDR3s leave out the opening cysteine and the closing phenylalanine or tryptophan.

v_call,cdr3_aa
TRBV2,ASSRRGAGQRDYGYT
TRBV5-1,ASRVGQWDYEQY
TRBV7-9,ASSFSGFGETQY
TRBV12-5,ASGLGLAGSTDTQY
TRBV10-3,AIRPDLTTDTEAF
TRBV30,AWGGDPNTEAF
TRBV18,ASSGGPGDNEQF
TRBV5-1,ASSLVAGSGELF
TRBV5-4,ASSFSRTDDIQY
TRBV7-6,ASSLGLADEETQY
TRBV7-9,ASSYLGEEQF
TRBV6-5,ASSYQRPGQGNEQF
TRBV7-6,ASSLGSGVKTQY
TRBV7-9,ASSPRTRGAHEQY
TRBV7-2,ASSLSFGAQYSNVLT
TRBV2,ASSFDSTGLSGEAF
TRBV5-5,ASSRESLSGVYGYT
TRBV15,ATSRVAGAGDTQY
TRBV7-2,ASSFDSHNYGYT
TRBV27,ASSLSENTEAF
TRBV13,ASSLVLGGGSYGYT
TRBV30,AWSVRDYEQY
TRBV7-9,ASSFGGSEAF
TRBV7-9,ASSNQDRRSAPLH
TRBV6-1,ASSEEAGGQDEQF
TRBV18,ASSLNFDEKLF